This T cell receptor beta chain was recorded in a study of early T cells in non-severe SARS-CoV-2 infection. Trimming shortened V by 7 bases and J by 2 bases, and 19 bases separated the two germline ends. The CDR3 has 16 residues. TCRdb reprocessed the 5' RACE reads with MiXCR, giving one entry per CDR3 protein. This sample has over 55,000 distinct CDR3 sequences; more than 9% occur once, and the top ten carry about 1.2%. The sequence was obtained from an adult who was a healthcare worker with PCR-confirmed SARS-CoV-2 infection or an uninfected control (not recorded which). Material for sequencing was whole blood. The chain carries TRBV12-3 or TRBV12-4 and TRBJ2-3; maybe TRBD2 (5 bases). CDR3 bases: TGTGCCAGCATCTCAGGACTCTCAAGTTACACAGATACGCAGTATTTT. Translated, it gives CASISGLSSYTDTQYF.